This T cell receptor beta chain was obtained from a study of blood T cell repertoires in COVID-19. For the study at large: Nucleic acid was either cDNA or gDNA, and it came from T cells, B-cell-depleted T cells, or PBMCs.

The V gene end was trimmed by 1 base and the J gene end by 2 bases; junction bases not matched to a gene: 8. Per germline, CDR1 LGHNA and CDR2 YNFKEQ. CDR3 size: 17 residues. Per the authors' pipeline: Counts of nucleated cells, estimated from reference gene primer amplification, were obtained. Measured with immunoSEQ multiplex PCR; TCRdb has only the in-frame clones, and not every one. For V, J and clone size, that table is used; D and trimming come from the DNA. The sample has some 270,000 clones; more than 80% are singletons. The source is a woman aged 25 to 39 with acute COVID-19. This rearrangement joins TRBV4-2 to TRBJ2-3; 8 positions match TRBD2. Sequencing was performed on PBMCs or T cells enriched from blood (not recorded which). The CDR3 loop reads CASSQGGLGFSTDTQYF. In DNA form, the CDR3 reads TGTGCCAGCAGCCAAGGGGGACTAGGTTTTTCCACAGATACGCAGTATTTT.